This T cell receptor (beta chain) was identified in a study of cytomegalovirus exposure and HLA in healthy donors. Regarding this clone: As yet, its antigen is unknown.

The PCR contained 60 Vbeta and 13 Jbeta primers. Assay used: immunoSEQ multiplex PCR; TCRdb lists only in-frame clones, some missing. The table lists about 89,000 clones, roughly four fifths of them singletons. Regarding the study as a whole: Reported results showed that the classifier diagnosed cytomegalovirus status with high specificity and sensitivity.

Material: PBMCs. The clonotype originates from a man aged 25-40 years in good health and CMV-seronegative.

The CDR3, as DNA: TGTGCCGTGACAGGGATTTCTACGAGGACCGGGGAGCTGTTTTTT. Translation gives CAVTGISTRTGELFF. This rearrangement joins TRBV6-1 to TRBJ2-2; 7 nucleotides agree with TRBD1. This CDR3 has 15 residues. CDR1 is MNHNS, CDR2 SASEGT, per germline. With 11 bases clipped from V and 5 bases from J, the junction kept 14 bases outside the gene matches.